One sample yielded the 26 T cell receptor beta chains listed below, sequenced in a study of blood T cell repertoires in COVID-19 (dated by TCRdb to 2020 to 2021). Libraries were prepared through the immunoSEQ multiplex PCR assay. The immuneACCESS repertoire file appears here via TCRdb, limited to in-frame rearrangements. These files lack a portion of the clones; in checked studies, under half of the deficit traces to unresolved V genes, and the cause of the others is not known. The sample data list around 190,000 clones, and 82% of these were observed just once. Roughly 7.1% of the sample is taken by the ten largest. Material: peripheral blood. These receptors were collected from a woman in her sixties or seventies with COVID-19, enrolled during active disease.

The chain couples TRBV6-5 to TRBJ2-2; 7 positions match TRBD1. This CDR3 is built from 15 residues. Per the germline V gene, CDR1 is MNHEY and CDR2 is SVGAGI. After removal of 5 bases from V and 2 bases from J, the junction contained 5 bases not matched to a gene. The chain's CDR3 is CASSRRQGNTGELFF. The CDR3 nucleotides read TGTGCCAGCAGTCGCCGACAGGGAAACACCGGGGAGCTGTTTTTT.

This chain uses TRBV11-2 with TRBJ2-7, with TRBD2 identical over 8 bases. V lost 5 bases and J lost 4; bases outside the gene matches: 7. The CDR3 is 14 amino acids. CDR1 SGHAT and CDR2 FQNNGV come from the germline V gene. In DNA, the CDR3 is TGTGCCAGCAGCAAAAGCGGGAGCAAATACGAGCAGTACTTC. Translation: CASSKSGSKYEQYF. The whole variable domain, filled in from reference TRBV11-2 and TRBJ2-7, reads EAGVAQSPRYKIIEKRQSVAFWCNPISGHATLYWYQQILGQGPKLLIQFQNNGVVDDSQLPKDRFSAERLKGVDSTLKIQPAKLEDSAVYLCASSKSGSKYEQYFGPGTRLTVT.

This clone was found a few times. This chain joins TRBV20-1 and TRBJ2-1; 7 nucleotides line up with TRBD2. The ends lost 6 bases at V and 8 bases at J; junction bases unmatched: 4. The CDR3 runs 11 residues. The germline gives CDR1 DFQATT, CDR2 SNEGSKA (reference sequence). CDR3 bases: TGCAGTGCGCCGGGGAGGGATGAGCAGTTCTTC. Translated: CSAPGRDEQFF.

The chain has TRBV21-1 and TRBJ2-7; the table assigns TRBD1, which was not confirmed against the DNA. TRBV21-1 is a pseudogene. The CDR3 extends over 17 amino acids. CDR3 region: CASSKGDRAYLDYEQYV. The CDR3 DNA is TGTGCCAGCAGCAAGGGGGACAGGGCATACTTAGACTACGAGCAGTACGTC.

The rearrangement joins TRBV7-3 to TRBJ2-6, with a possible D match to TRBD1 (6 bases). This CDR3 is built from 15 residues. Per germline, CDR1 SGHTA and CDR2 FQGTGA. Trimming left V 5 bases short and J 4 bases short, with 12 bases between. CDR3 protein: CASSPKGGGANVLTF. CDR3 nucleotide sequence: TGTGCCAGCAGCCCCAAAGGGGGAGGGGCCAACGTCCTGACTTTC.

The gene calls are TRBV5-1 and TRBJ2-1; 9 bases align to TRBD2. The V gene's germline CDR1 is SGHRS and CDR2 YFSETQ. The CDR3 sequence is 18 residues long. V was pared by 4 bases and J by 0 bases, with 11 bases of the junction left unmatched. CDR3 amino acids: CASSAKLAGRSSYNEQFF. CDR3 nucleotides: TGCGCCAGCAGCGCTAAACTAGCGGGCAGGAGCTCCTACAATGAGCAGTTCTTC.

The DNA of the CDR3 is TGTGCCATCAAACTAGCGGGAGTCGAGCAGTACTTC. Encoded protein: CAIKLAGVEQYF. This sequence joins TRBV10-3 and TRBJ2-7; 11 bases match TRBD2. The CDR3 totals 12 residues. J lost 6 bases, V lost 7 bases, and 2 bases had no gene match. Germline V CDR1 and CDR2: ENHRY, SYGVKD.

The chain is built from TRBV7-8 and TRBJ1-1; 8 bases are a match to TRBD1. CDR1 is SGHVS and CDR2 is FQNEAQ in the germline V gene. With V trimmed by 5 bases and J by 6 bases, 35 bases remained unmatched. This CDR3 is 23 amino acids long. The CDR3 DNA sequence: TGTGCCAGCAGCCTATCCCCTCCACGCGGGCTGCACCCCAGGGGGCCCAGCCAGCCTGAAGCTTTCTTT. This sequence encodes CASSLSPPRGLHPRGPSQPEAFF.

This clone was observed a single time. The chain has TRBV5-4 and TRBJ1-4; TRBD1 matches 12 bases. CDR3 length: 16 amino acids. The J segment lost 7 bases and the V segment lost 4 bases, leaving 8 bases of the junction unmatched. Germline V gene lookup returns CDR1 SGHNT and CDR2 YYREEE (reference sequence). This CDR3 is CASSQGQGAQGEKLFF. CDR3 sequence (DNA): TGTGCCAGCAGCCAGGGACAGGGGGCGCAGGGTGAAAAACTGTTTTTT.

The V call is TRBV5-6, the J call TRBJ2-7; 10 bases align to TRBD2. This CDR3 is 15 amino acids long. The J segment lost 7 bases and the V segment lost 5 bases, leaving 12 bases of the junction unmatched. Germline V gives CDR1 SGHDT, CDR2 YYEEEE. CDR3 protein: CASSQSGRAPGEQYF. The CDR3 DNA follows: TGTGCCAGCAGTCAAAGCGGGAGGGCCCCAGGGGAGCAGTACTTC.

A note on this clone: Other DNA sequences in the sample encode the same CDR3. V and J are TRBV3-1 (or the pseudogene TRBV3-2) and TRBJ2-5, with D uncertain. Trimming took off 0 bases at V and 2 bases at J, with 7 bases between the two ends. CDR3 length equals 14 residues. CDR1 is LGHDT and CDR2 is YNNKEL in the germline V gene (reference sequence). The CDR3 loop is CASSQEGRQETQYF. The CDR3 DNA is TGTGCCAGCAGCCAAGAGGGCCGTCAAGAGACCCAGTACTTC.

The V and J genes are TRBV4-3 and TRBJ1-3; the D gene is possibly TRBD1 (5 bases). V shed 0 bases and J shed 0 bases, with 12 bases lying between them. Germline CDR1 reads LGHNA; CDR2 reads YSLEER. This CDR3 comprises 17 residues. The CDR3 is CASSQDLQARSGNTIYF. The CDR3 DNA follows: TGCGCCAGCAGCCAAGATTTACAGGCCCGCTCTGGAAACACCATATATTTT.

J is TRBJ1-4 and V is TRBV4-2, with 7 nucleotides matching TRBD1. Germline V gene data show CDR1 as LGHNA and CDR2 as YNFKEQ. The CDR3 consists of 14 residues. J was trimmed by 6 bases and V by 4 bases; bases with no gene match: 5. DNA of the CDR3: TGTGCCAGCAGCCCCGGACAGGAATATGAAAAACTGTTTTTT. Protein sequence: CASSPGQEYEKLFF.

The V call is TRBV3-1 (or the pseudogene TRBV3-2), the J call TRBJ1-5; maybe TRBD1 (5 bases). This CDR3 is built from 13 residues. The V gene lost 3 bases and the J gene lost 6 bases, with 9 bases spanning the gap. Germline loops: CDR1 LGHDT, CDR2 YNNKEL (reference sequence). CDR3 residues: CASSQGLSQPQHF. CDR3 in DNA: TGTGCCAGCAGCCAGGGGCTGAGTCAGCCCCAGCATTTT.

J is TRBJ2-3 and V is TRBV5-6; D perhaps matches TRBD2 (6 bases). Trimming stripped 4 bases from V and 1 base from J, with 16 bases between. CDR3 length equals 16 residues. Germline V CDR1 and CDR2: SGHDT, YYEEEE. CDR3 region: CASSNLVGGGTDTQYF. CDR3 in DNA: TGTGCCAGCAGCAATCTCGTCGGGGGAGGCACAGATACGCAGTATTTT.

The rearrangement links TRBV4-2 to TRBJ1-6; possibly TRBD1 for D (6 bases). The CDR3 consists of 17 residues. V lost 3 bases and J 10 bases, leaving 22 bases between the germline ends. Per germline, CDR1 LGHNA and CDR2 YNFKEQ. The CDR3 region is CASSQDSSGTFSSPLHF. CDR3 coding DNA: TGTGCCAGCAGCCAGGACTCTTCCGGGACATTCAGCTCACCCCTCCACTTT.

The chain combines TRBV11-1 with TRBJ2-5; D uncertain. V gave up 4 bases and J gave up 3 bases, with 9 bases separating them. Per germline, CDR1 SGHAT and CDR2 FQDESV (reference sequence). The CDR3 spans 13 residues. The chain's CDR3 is CASSSVPKETQYF. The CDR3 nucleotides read TGTGCCAGCAGCTCGGTCCCCAAAGAGACCCAGTACTTC.

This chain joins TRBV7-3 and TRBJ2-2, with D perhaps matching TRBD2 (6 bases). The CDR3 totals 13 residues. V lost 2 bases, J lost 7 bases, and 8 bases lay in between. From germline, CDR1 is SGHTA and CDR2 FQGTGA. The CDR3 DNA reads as TGTGCCAGCAGCTTAGAGGAGGGCGGGGAGCTGTTTTTT. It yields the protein CASSLEEGGELFF.

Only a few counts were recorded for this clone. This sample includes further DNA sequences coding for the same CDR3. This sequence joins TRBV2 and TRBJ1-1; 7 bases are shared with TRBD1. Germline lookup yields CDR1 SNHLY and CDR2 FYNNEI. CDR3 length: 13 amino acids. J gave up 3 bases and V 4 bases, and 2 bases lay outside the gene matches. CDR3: CASSGDRDTEAFF. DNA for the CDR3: TGTGCCAGCAGTGGAGACAGGGACACTGAAGCTTTCTTT.

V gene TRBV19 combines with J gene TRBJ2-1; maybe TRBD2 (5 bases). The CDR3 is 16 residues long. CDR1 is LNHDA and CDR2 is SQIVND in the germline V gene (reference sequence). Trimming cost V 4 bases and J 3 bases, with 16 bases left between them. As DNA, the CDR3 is TGTGCCAGTAGTAGCATAAGACGGGGAAACTACAATGAGCAGTTCTTC. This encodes CASSSIRRGNYNEQFF.

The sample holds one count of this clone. CDR3 DNA sequence: TGTGCCACCATGGACAGGGGCGGTCAGCCCCAGCATTTT. It is translated as CATMDRGGQPQHF. V gene TRBV6-5 combines with J gene TRBJ1-5, with 9 bases that match TRBD1. This CDR3 is 13 amino acids long. Trimming took 10 bases from V and 6 from J; bases not matched to a gene: 7. Germline V gene sequence: CDR1 MNHEY, CDR2 SVGAGI.

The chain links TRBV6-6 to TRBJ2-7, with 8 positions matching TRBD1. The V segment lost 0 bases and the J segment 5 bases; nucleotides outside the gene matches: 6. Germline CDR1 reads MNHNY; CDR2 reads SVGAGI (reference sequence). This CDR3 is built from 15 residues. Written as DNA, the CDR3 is TGTGCCAGCAGTTACTCGCGACAGGGGTTCGACGAGCAGTACTTC. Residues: CASSYSRQGFDEQYF.

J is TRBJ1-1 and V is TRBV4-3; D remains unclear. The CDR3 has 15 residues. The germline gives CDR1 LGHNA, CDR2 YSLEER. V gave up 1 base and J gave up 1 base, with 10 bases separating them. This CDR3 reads CASSQAGAGNTEAFF. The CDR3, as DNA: TGCGCCAGCAGCCAAGCTGGTGCAGGGAACACTGAAGCTTTCTTT.

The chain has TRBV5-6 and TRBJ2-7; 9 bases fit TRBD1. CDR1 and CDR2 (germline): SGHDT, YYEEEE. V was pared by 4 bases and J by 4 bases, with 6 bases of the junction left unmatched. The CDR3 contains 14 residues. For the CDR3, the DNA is TGTGCCAGCAGCACCGGACAGGGGAGGTACGAGCAGTACGTC. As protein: CASSTGQGRYEQYV.

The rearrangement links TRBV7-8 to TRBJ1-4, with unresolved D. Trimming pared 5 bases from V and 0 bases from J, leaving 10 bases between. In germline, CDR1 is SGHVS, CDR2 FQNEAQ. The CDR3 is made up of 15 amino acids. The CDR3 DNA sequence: TGTGCCAGCAGCCAGAATCGGGCAACTAATGAAAAACTGTTTTTT. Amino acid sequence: CASSQNRATNEKLFF.

The CDR3 region has the DNA TGTGCCAGAAGCTTGGCCGAGGGTAACTTCCCCTACGAGCAGTACGTC. Translating gives CARSLAEGNFPYEQYV. This chain links TRBV5-3 with TRBJ2-7, with D possibly being TRBD2 (5 bases). TRBV5-3 is flagged as an ORF with uncertain function. The CDR3 length is 16 residues. Deletions cut 0 bases from V and 2 bases from J, with 15 bases between.